Sequencing of this T cell receptor (beta chain) was carried out in a study of T cell changes during pregnancy in multiple sclerosis. Repertoires were generated with immunoSEQ multiplex PCR, while TCRdb's copy carries only in-frame clones and drops some. The sample records more than 55,000 clones, just over 90% being singletons. This clone was detected once. The CDR3 consists of 16 residues. The germline V gene encodes CDR1 LNHDA and CDR2 SQIVND (reference sequence). Trimming removed 7 bases at V and 7 bases at J, with 25 bases between. The clonotype comes from a female donor in good health, enrolled as a control in a pregnancy study. The chain carries TRBV19 and TRBJ1-2; TRBD1 might be the D (6 bases). Sequencing was performed on peripheral blood, taken in the first trimester of pregnancy. CDR3 sequence: CASNTMTGPWMGGYTF. In DNA, the CDR3 is TGTGCCAGTAATACGATGACAGGACCTTGGATGGGTGGCTACACCTTC.